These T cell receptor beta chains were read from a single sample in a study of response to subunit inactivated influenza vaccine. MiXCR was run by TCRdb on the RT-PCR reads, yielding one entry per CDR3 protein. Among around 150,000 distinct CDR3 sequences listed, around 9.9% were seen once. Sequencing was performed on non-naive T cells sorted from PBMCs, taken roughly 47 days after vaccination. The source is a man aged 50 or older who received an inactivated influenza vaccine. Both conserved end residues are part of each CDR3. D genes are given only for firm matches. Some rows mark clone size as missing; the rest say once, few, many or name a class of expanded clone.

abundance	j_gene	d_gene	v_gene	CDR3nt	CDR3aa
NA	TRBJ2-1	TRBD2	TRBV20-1	TGCAGTGCTAAGGGACTAGCGGGAGATAGTCTTGAGCAGTTCTTC	CSAKGLAGDSLEQFF
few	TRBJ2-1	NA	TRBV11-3	TGTGCCAGCAGCTTAGAGGGTACGGGAACCTACAATGAGCAGTTCTTC	CASSLEGTGTYNEQFF
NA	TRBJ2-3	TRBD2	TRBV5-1	TGCGCCAGCAGCCCGGGGACTAGCCCCTCCACAGATACGCAGTATTTT	CASSPGTSPSTDTQYF
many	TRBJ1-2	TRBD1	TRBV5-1	TGCGCCAGCAGCTCCGGACAGGCGTCTCCCTATGGCTACACCTTC	CASSSGQASPYGYTF
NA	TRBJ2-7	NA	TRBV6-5	TGTGCCAGCAGTTATAGTCCCTACGAGCAGTACTTC	CASSYSPYEQYF
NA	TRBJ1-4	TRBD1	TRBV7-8	TGTGCCAGCAGCCGCGGGACAGGTCTCCGTGAAAAACTGTTTTTT	CASSRGTGLREKLFF
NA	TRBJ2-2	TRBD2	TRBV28	TGTGCCAGCCAAATTACTAGCGGGGACACCGGGGAGCTGTTTTTT	CASQITSGDTGELFF
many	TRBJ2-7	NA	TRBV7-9	TGTGCCAGCAGTAAAGGGGAATCGGCTAGCGAGCAGTACTTC	CASSKGESASEQYF
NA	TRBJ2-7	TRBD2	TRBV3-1	TGTGCCAGCAGCCAGGGAGGGGCACTTTCCTACGAGCAGTACTTC	CASSQGGALSYEQYF
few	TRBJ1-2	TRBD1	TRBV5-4	TGTGCCAGCAGCTCAGGGGGTATCAACTATGGCTACACCTTC	CASSSGGINYGYTF
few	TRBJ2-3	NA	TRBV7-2	TGTGCCAGCAGCCTACCCGCCCGGCGGGAGTATTTT	CASSLPARREYF
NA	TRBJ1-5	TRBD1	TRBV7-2	TGTGCCAGCAGCTTAGTAGGCAGGGGGTTCAATCAGCCCCAGCATTTT	CASSLVGRGFNQPQHF
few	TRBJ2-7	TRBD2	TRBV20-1	TGCAGTGCTAGTCTCTCCCTAGCGGGAGATATCGGGTACTTC	CSASLSLAGDIGYF
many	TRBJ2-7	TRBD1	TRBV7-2	TGTGCCAGCAGCCGGGGACAGACCACGGCCTACGAGCAGTACTTC	CASSRGQTTAYEQYF
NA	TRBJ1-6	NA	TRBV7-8	TGTGCCAGCAGCTTAATGGGAGTACCCCTCCACTTT	CASSLMGVPLHF
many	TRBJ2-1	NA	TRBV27	TGTGCCAGCAGTGCACAACAGGTGAGCTCCTACAATGAGCAGTTCTTC	CASSAQQVSSYNEQFF
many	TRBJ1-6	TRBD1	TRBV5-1	TGCGCCAGCAGCTCCGGACAGGGTAATTCACCCCTCCACTTT	CASSSGQGNSPLHF
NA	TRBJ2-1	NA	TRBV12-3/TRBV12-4	TGTGCCAGCAGTCAAACCTTAGGACGGGATGAGCAGTTCTTC	CASSQTLGRDEQFF
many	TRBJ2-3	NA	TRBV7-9	TGTGCCAGCGCCCGAGTTCCCTCAGATACGCAGTATTTT	CASARVPSDTQYF
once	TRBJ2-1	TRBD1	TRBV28	TGTGCCAGCAGTTTATGGCAGGGGGCGAGGAGCAATGAGCAGTTCTTC	CASSLWQGARSNEQFF
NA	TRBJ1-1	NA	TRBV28	TGTGCCAGCAGTTTATGGGGCAGGGGAGGTAAAGGCCAAGCTTTCTTT	CASSLWGRGGKGQAFF
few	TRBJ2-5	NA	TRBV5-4	TGTGCCAGCAGCTACAGGGACTTGGAGGAGACCCAGTACTTC	CASSYRDLEETQYF
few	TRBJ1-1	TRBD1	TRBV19	TGTGCCAGTAGTATTGACAGGGAAACTGAAGCTTTCTTT	CASSIDRETEAFF
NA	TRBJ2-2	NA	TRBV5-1	TGCGCCAGCGGAAAAGGGGGGAACACCGGGGAGCTGTTTTTT	CASGKGGNTGELFF
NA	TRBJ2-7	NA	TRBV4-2	TGTGCCAGCAGCCAAGATAGAACGGCAGCGTACGAGCAGTACTTC	CASSQDRTAAYEQYF
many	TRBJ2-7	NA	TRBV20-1	TGCAGTGCTGGTAGACAGGACTCCTACGAGCAGTACTTC	CSAGRQDSYEQYF
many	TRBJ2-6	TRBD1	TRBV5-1	TGCGCCAGCAGCCAGCAGACAGGGGGCTCTGGGGCCAACGTCCTGACTTTC	CASSQQTGGSGANVLTF
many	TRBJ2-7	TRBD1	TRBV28	TGTGCCAGCAGTCGACAGGGGGCCCCCTACGAGCAGTACTTC	CASSRQGAPYEQYF
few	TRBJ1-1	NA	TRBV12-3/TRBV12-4	TGTGCCAGCAGTACCGACGGAGCGAACACTGAAGCTTTCTTT	CASSTDGANTEAFF
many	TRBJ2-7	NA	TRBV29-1	TGCAGCGTTGAAGAGAGGGGGAGCCAGGACTACGAGCAGTACTTC	CSVEERGSQDYEQYF
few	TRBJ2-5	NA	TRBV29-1	TGCAGCGTTGTCAGGGCTGGGGAGACCCAGTACTTC	CSVVRAGETQYF
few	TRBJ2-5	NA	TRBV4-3	TGCGCCAGCAGCCAGTTCTCTGGTGAGACCCAGTACTTC	CASSQFSGETQYF
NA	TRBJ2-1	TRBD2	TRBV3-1	TGTGCCAGCAGCCAAGACTGGCTAGCGGGGAACAATGAGCAGTTCTTC	CASSQDWLAGNNEQFF
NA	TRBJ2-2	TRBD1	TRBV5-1	TGCGCCAGCAGCCTTGCAACGACAGGGAACGGGGAGCTGTTTTTT	CASSLATTGNGELFF
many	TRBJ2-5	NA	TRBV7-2	TGTGCCAGCAGCCCCCGAAGGGTTGTAGAGACCCAGTACTTC	CASSPRRVVETQYF
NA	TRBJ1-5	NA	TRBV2	TGTGCCAGCAGTGGTGCAGAAAGGGGCAATCAGCCCCAGCATTTT	CASSGAERGNQPQHF
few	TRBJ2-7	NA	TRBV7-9	TGTGCCAGCAGCTCGATTGACAGGTCGCTCTCCTACGAGCAGTACTTC	CASSSIDRSLSYEQYF
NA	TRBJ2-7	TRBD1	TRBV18	TGTGCCAGCTCCCTAATGGCAGGACAGGTGGACGAGCAGTACTTC	CASSLMAGQVDEQYF
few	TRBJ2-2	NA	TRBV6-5	TGTGCCAGCAGTTCCGTGGGAATGGTGCTGTTTTTT	CASSSVGMVLFF
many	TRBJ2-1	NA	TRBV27	TGTGCCAGCAGTTTATCGGTAAAAACCAATGAGCAGTTCTTC	CASSLSVKTNEQFF
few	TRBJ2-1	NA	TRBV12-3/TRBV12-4	TGTGCCATAGGGGGAGGCTCCTACAATGAGCAGTTCTTC	CAIGGGSYNEQFF
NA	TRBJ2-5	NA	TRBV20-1	TGCAGTGCCGTGGGGCTAGTGGGGACCCAGTACTTC	CSAVGLVGTQYF
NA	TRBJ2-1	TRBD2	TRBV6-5	TGTGCCAGCAGTTACTCACCAGGCGGGAGGGGATCCTACAATGAGCAGTTCTTC	CASSYSPGGRGSYNEQFF
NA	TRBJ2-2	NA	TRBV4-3	TGCGCCAGCAGCCAAGAGTTGGGGGGAACGAACACCGGGGAGCTGTTTTTT	CASSQELGGTNTGELFF
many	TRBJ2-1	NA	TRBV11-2	TGTGCCAGCAGCCTGATGGTCCGGGGATCCTACAATGAGCAGTTCTTC	CASSLMVRGSYNEQFF
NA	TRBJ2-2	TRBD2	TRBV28	TGTGCCAGCGGGGGACTAGCGAACACCGGGGAGCTGTTTTTT	CASGGLANTGELFF
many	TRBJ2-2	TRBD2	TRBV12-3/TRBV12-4	TGTGCCAGCAGTTTTCTACTCAGCGGGGAGTACACCGGGGAGCTGTTTTTT	CASSFLLSGEYTGELFF
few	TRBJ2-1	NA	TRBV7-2	TGTGCCAGCAGCCTCCTAGACAATTTCTACAATGAGCAGTTCTTC	CASSLLDNFYNEQFF
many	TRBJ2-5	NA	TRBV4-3	TGCGCCAGCAGCCAAAACGCCGGGACCAGGACAGAGACCCAGTACTTC	CASSQNAGTRTETQYF
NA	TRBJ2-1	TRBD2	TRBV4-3	TGCGCCAGCAGCAGGGGGGCTAGCGGGAGAGGTAATGAGCAGTTCTTC	CASSRGASGRGNEQFF
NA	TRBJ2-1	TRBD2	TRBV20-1	TGCAGTGCTAGAGATTTTAAACTAGCGGGCGATGAGCAGTTCTTC	CSARDFKLAGDEQFF
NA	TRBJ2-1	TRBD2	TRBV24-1	TGTGCCACCAGTGACAATAGCGGGAGCTCCTACAATGAGCAGTTCTTC	CATSDNSGSSYNEQFF
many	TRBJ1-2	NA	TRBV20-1	TGCAGTGCCGGGGGAGGGGCGGAAAACTATGGCTACACCTTC	CSAGGGAENYGYTF
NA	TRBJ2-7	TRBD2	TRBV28	TGTGCCAGCAGTCCACCAGCGGGAGGGATCGACGAGCAGTACTTC	CASSPPAGGIDEQYF